This T cell receptor (beta chain) derives from a study of control samples from healthy donors and cancer patients. TCRdb keeps only in-frame clones here, not all; method: immunoSEQ multiplex PCR. Here the sample spans some 100,000 clones, about 90% being singletons. The V gene's germline CDR1 is GTSNPN and CDR2 SVGIG (reference sequence). The CDR3 length is 18 residues. Trimming took off 4 bases at V and 8 bases at J, with 30 bases between the two ends. The sequence was collected from a woman aged 50 to 65 in good health. V and J are TRBV30 and TRBJ2-1, with D possibly TRBD1 on 6 matching bases. The sample was blood. This CDR3 is CAWIFLTEGGPIGDEQFF. The CDR3 DNA follows: TGTGCCTGGATATTCCTGACAGAAGGGGGACCCATAGGCGATGAGCAGTTCTTC.